The rows below give T cell receptor beta chains drawn from one sample of a study of blood T cell repertoires in COVID-19. Sequencing used immunoSEQ multiplex PCR; TCRdb keeps in-frame clones, though not all of them. The sample contains some 150,000 clones, around 79% of which appear only once. The material sequenced was PBMCs or T cells enriched from blood (not recorded which). The origin of the receptors is a woman between 45 and 65 years old who had recovered from COVID-19. Each CDR3 is given with its conserved first and last residue. The D gene is left open where the match is weak. Not every row has a clone size; where given, it reads once, few, many or a size class.

clone size: -; J gene: TRBJ2-3; D gene: TRBD1; V gene: TRBV2; CDR3 DNA: TGTGCCAGCAGCTGGACAGGATCCACAGATACGCAGTATTTT; CDR3 protein: CASSWTGSTDTQYF
clone size: -; J gene: TRBJ2-7; D gene: TRBD1; V gene: TRBV7-2; CDR3 DNA: TGTGCCAGCAGCCAAGCCCCGGGACAGGGTGTGGACGAGCAGTACTTC; CDR3 protein: CASSQAPGQGVDEQYF
clone size: once; J gene: TRBJ1-6; D gene: -; V gene: TRBV5-4; CDR3 DNA: TGTGCCAGCAGCTTATCCCGGGGTTCACCCCTCCACTTT; CDR3 protein: CASSLSRGSPLHF
clone size: -; J gene: TRBJ1-2; D gene: TRBD1; V gene: TRBV2; CDR3 DNA: TGTGCCAGCAGAGACAACAGGGGGCTTAACTATGGCTACACCTTC; CDR3 protein: CASRDNRGLNYGYTF
clone size: -; J gene: TRBJ2-3; D gene: -; V gene: TRBV7-9; CDR3 DNA: TGTGCCAGCAGCTTAGGTGGAGGGGGCGGTAGCACAGATACGCAGTATTTT; CDR3 protein: CASSLGGGGGSTDTQYF
clone size: -; J gene: TRBJ2-3; D gene: -; V gene: TRBV5-1; CDR3 DNA: TGCGCCAGCAGCCCCGCGGGCACAGATACGCAGTATTTT; CDR3 protein: CASSPAGTDTQYF
clone size: -; J gene: TRBJ1-1; D gene: TRBD1; V gene: TRBV11-3; CDR3 DNA: TGTGCCAGCAGCTTAGATGGAGACAGGGGGCTTTATTCAGCTGAAGCTTTCTTT; CDR3 protein: CASSLDGDRGLYSAEAFF
clone size: -; J gene: TRBJ1-1; D gene: TRBD1; V gene: TRBV19; CDR3 DNA: TGTGCCAGTAGGTACAGGGGAGAAATGAACACTGAAGCTTTCTTT; CDR3 protein: CASRYRGEMNTEAFF
clone size: -; J gene: TRBJ1-5; D gene: -; V gene: TRBV27; CDR3 DNA: TGTGCCAGCAGTTTCGGGGGGGCGCGTAGCAATCAGCCCCAGCATTTT; CDR3 protein: CASSFGGARSNQPQHF
clone size: -; J gene: TRBJ2-2; D gene: -; V gene: TRBV6-5; CDR3 DNA: TGTGCCAGCAGCCGGCCGGGACAGAACACCGGGGAGCTGTTTTTT; CDR3 protein: CASSRPGQNTGELFF
clone size: -; J gene: TRBJ2-3; D gene: TRBD2; V gene: TRBV6-6; CDR3 DNA: TGTGCCAGCAGGACTAGCGGGGGGGCTAATACGCAGTATTTT; CDR3 protein: CASRTSGGANTQYF
clone size: -; J gene: TRBJ2-4; D gene: TRBD2; V gene: TRBV7-3; CDR3 DNA: TGTGCCAGCAGCTTAGTCCACGGCGTGGCGGGAGTAGCCAAAAACATTCAGTACTTC; CDR3 protein: CASSLVHGVAGVAKNIQYF
clone size: -; J gene: TRBJ2-1; D gene: -; V gene: TRBV3-1/TRBV3-2; CDR3 DNA: TGTGCCAGCAGCCAAGCCTTAGGGGGCAATGAGCAGTTCTTC; CDR3 protein: CASSQALGGNEQFF
clone size: -; J gene: TRBJ2-7; D gene: TRBD1; V gene: TRBV18; CDR3 DNA: TGTGCCAGCTCACCAGCTTCAGGGGGCTTCTTGAGAGAGCAGTACTTC; CDR3 protein: CASSPASGGFLREQYF
clone size: -; J gene: TRBJ1-4; D gene: -; V gene: TRBV19; CDR3 DNA: TGTGCCAGTAGTATGGCGGGGAACGGTCGTGAAAAACTGTTTTTT; CDR3 protein: CASSMAGNGREKLFF
clone size: -; J gene: TRBJ2-1; D gene: TRBD2; V gene: TRBV28; CDR3 DNA: TGTGCCAGCAGTCCTCGGACTAGCGGGCACAATGAGCAGTTCTTC; CDR3 protein: CASSPRTSGHNEQFF
clone size: -; J gene: TRBJ2-3; D gene: -; V gene: TRBV24-1; CDR3 DNA: TGTGCCACCAGTGGGCGGCTTATCACAGATACGCAGTATTTT; CDR3 protein: CATSGRLITDTQYF
clone size: -; J gene: TRBJ1-5; D gene: -; V gene: TRBV6-7; CDR3 DNA: TGTGCCAGCTCAGGGGAATTCAATCAGCCCCAGCATTTT; CDR3 protein: CASSGEFNQPQHF
clone size: -; J gene: TRBJ1-4; D gene: -; V gene: TRBV7-9; CDR3 DNA: TGTGCCAGCAGCTTAGACCCGGGACGGGAGGAAAAACTGTTTTTT; CDR3 protein: CASSLDPGREEKLFF
clone size: -; J gene: TRBJ1-5; D gene: -; V gene: TRBV19; CDR3 DNA: TGTGCCAGTAACACACAGGGAACCGACAATCAGCCCCAGCATTTT; CDR3 protein: CASNTQGTDNQPQHF
clone size: -; J gene: TRBJ2-6; D gene: TRBD1; V gene: TRBV28; CDR3 DNA: TGTGCCAGCAGGGGACAGGCTGGGGCCAACGTCCTGACTTTC; CDR3 protein: CASRGQAGANVLTF
clone size: -; J gene: TRBJ2-1; D gene: -; V gene: TRBV10-2; CDR3 DNA: TGCGCCAGCTGTGCGCTTAGCTCCTACAATGAGCAGTTCTTC; CDR3 protein: CASCALSSYNEQFF